Below are 22 T cell receptor beta chains sequenced from a single sample in a study of blood T cell repertoires in COVID-19. The method was immunoSEQ multiplex PCR; TCRdb's version includes in-frame clones alone and lacks a portion of them. The sample lists 180,000 or so clones; 88% were seen once. Material: peripheral blood. The receptor set was obtained from a man between 18 and 35 years old with active or convalescent COVID-19.

The rearrangement joins TRBV4-3 to TRBJ2-7; 8 nucleotides agree with TRBD2. Germline V gives CDR1 LGHNA, CDR2 YSLEER. The length of the CDR3 is 19 residues. J was trimmed by 5 bases and V by 0 bases; bases with no gene match: 18. CDR3 bases: TGCGCCAGCAGCCAAGAAGGGGAAAACGGGAGGGCCCTCGGGAACGAGCAGTACTTC. Protein: CASSQEGENGRALGNEQYF.

The chain uses TRBV10-3 and TRBJ2-1; 9 nucleotides match TRBD1. Germline V CDR1 and CDR2: ENHRY, SYGVKD. Losses at the gene ends were 10 bases for V and 4 bases for J; bases not matched to a gene: 11. The CDR3 consists of 15 residues. The CDR3 DNA reads as TGTGCCAGAGAGACGGGGGACAGGGAGTACAATGAGCAGTTCTTC. Its protein is CARETGDREYNEQFF.

The V gene is TRBV24-1, the J gene TRBJ1-5, with D perhaps matching TRBD1 (5 bases). CDR3 length: 13 residues. Trimming took off 5 bases at V and 7 bases at J, with 11 bases between the two ends. Per the germline V gene, CDR1 is KGHDR and CDR2 is SFDVKD. CDR3: CATSGAGEQPQHF. For the CDR3, the DNA is TGTGCCACCAGTGGCGCGGGGGAGCAGCCCCAGCATTTT.

The rearrangement joins TRBV5-1 to TRBJ1-2; the match to TRBD1 covers 8 bases. Trimming took 0 bases from V and 5 from J; bases not matched to a gene: 3. Germline assignment: CDR1 SGHRS and CDR2 YFSETQ. This CDR3 is 14 amino acids long. Here the CDR3 reads CASSLGTGPYGYTF. The CDR3 DNA reads TGCGCCAGCAGCTTGGGGACAGGGCCGTATGGCTACACCTTC.

The gene calls are TRBV7-8 and TRBJ1-5, with D perhaps TRBD1 (5 bases). CDR3 length: 15 residues. V lost 3 bases, J lost 0 bases, and 9 bases lay in between. Germline V gene lookup returns CDR1 SGHVS and CDR2 FQNEAQ. For the CDR3, the DNA is TGTGCCAGCAGCTTGGGGGGTTATAGCAATCAGCCCCAGCATTTT. Amino acid sequence: CASSLGGYSNQPQHF.

This clone has only a few counts. This sequence joins TRBV3-1 (or the pseudogene TRBV3-2) and TRBJ1-2; TRBD1 agrees at 8 bases. The germline gives CDR1 LGHDT, CDR2 YNNKEL (reference sequence). This CDR3 region has 15 residues. The V gene end was trimmed by 2 bases and the J gene end by 5 bases; junction bases not matched to a gene: 7. CDR3 region: CASSQQARGPYGYTF. CDR3 in DNA: TGTGCCAGCAGCCAACAGGCCAGGGGGCCTTATGGCTACACCTTC.

V is TRBV27 and J is TRBJ2-7; TRBD2 matches 11 bases. Per germline, CDR1 MNHEY and CDR2 SMNVEV (reference sequence). Trimming removed 8 bases from V and 2 bases from J; junction bases left unmatched: 8. The CDR3 covers 15 residues. The CDR3 reads CASGKIAGGAYEQYF. The CDR3 coding sequence is TGTGCCAGCGGGAAGATAGCGGGAGGGGCCTACGAGCAGTACTTC.

The chain combines TRBV24-1 with TRBJ2-3; 7 nucleotides align to TRBD1. Germline V CDR1 and CDR2: KGHDR, SFDVKD. This CDR3 is built from 13 residues. V trimming: 9 bases; J trimming: 4 bases; junction bases outside the gene matches: 6. The CDR3 nucleotides read TGTGCCACCGAGGGACAGTTTGCAGATACGCAGTATTTT. Amino acids: CATEGQFADTQYF.

The V call is TRBV10-3, the J call TRBJ1-5; 7 positions match TRBD1. This CDR3 has 15 residues. CDR1 and CDR2 (germline): ENHRY, SYGVKD. V gave up 6 bases and J gave up 0 bases; unmatched junction bases: 5. The CDR3, as DNA: TGTGCCATCAGCCAGACAGGGAATAGCAATCAGCCCCAGCATTTT. It codes for CAISQTGNSNQPQHF.

The chain recombines TRBV6-5 with TRBJ2-1; unclear D gene. This CDR3 has 15 residues. V was cut by 5 bases and J by 0 bases, with 11 bases left in between. Germline CDR1 reads MNHEY; CDR2 reads SVGAGI. The DNA of the CDR3 is TGTGCCAGCAGTCGTCTTTCCGGCTCCTACAATGAGCAGTTCTTC. This codes for CASSRLSGSYNEQFF.

V gene TRBV12-3 or TRBV12-4 combines with J gene TRBJ1-1, with 7 bases that match TRBD1. V shed 6 bases and J 5 bases; nucleotides not matched to a gene: 6. The CDR3 is 13 residues long. This chain's CDR3 is CASRLIQGTEAFF. For the CDR3, the DNA is TGTGCCAGCAGGCTGATACAGGGGACTGAAGCTTTCTTT.

The table lists this clone with a count of one. The chain joins TRBV30 to TRBJ1-5; 8 bases line up with TRBD1. The CDR3 has 15 residues. The germline CDR1 and CDR2 sequences are GTSNPN and SVGIG (reference sequence). The V and J ends lost 2 bases and 3 bases, in that order; junction bases with no gene match: 6. The CDR3 reads CAWSYTGGINQPQHF. As DNA, the CDR3 is TGTGCCTGGAGTTATACAGGGGGAATCAATCAGCCCCAGCATTTT.

The chain uses TRBV5-4 and TRBJ2-5; no reliable D call. Germline V gene sequence: CDR1 SGHNT, CDR2 YYREEE (reference sequence). The ends were cut back, 3 bases at V and 0 bases at J, with 3 bases in the middle. The CDR3 has 12 residues. The DNA of the CDR3 is TGTGCCAGCAGCTCCAACCAAGAGACCCAGTACTTC. Its protein product is CASSSNQETQYF.

The rearrangement links TRBV14 to TRBJ1-2, with D hard to call. V lost 0 bases, J lost 4 bases, and 9 bases lay in between. This CDR3 spans 14 amino acids. The germline CDR1 and CDR2 sequences are SGHDN and FVKESK. The CDR3 protein is CASSQDLEVYGYTF. In DNA, the CDR3 is TGTGCCAGCAGCCAAGATTTGGAGGTCTATGGCTACACCTTC.

The gene calls are TRBV19 and TRBJ1-2, with D possibly matching TRBD1 (5 bases). The V and J ends lost 0 bases and 4 bases respectively, with 15 bases between them. The CDR3 loop spans 16 amino acids. Germline assignment: CDR1 LNHDA and CDR2 SQIVND (reference sequence). The CDR3 region is CASSIDRDKRPYGYTF. The CDR3 DNA reads TGTGCCAGTAGTATAGACAGGGATAAACGTCCCTATGGCTACACCTTC.

The chain couples TRBV4-2 to TRBJ2-5, with TRBD2 matching 12 bases. CDR1 is LGHNA, CDR2 YNFKEQ, per germline. Losses at the gene ends were 0 bases for V and 0 bases for J; bases not matched to a gene: 14. The length of the CDR3 is 21 residues. The CDR3 nucleotides read TGTGCCAGCAGCCAAGATGTTTGGGAGACTAGCGGGGGTCCAAACCAAGAGACCCAGTACTTC. Encoded protein: CASSQDVWETSGGPNQETQYF.

J is TRBJ2-5 and V is TRBV30; a possible D gene is TRBD2 (6 bases). This CDR3 comprises 14 residues. V lost 8 bases, J lost 2 bases, and 18 bases lay in between. Germline lookup yields CDR1 GTSNPN and CDR2 SVGIG (reference sequence). This chain's CDR3 is CAGGWASVQETQYF. The DNA for the CDR3 is TGTGCCGGGGGGTGGGCTAGCGTACAAGAGACCCAGTACTTC.

This sequence joins TRBV2 and TRBJ1-2; no clear D gene. The germline V gene has CDR1 SNHLY and CDR2 FYNNEI. V was trimmed by 4 bases and J by 2 bases, leaving 5 bases between them. The CDR3 loop spans 12 amino acids. Here the CDR3 DNA reads TGTGCCAGCAGTGGGCGGAACTATGGCTACACCTTC. Its translation is CASSGRNYGYTF.

This chain connects TRBV27 to TRBJ2-1; D perhaps matches TRBD2 (5 bases). The CDR3 contains 15 residues. The germline V gene encodes CDR1 MNHEY and CDR2 SMNVEV (reference sequence). The germline V and J ends were trimmed by 2 bases and 5 bases, with 13 bases remaining between them. CDR3 amino acids: CASSLTRTFNNEQFF. In nucleotides, the CDR3 is TGTGCCAGCAGTTTAACACGGACTTTCAACAATGAGCAGTTCTTC.

The chain is built from TRBV5-1 and TRBJ2-1; 8 bases align to TRBD2. The CDR3 contains 15 residues. The germline CDR1 and CDR2 sequences are SGHRS and YFSETQ. The V segment lost 0 bases and the J segment 6 bases; nucleotides outside the gene matches: 5. CDR3 protein: CASSLAAGETNEQFF. The CDR3 DNA follows: TGCGCCAGCAGCTTGGCAGCGGGGGAGACCAATGAGCAGTTCTTC.

V is TRBV10-3 and J is TRBJ2-3; 10 bases are a match to TRBD2. The CDR3 has 16 residues. With V trimmed by 0 bases and J by 3 bases, 3 bases remained unmatched. CDR1 is ENHRY and CDR2 is SYGVKD in the germline V gene. The CDR3 is CAISESLAGVTDTQYF. Here the CDR3 DNA reads TGTGCCATCAGTGAGTCCCTAGCGGGAGTAACAGATACGCAGTATTTT.

V usage is TRBV5-1 and J usage is TRBJ2-7; the D gene is possibly TRBD1 (6 bases). The length of the CDR3 is 14 residues. V gave up 0 bases and J gave up 2 bases, with 9 bases separating them. Germline CDR1 reads SGHRS; CDR2 reads YFSETQ. The DNA of the CDR3 is TGCGCCAGCAGCTTGGAGGGGGTCCCCTACGAGCAGTACTTC. Residues: CASSLEGVPYEQYF.